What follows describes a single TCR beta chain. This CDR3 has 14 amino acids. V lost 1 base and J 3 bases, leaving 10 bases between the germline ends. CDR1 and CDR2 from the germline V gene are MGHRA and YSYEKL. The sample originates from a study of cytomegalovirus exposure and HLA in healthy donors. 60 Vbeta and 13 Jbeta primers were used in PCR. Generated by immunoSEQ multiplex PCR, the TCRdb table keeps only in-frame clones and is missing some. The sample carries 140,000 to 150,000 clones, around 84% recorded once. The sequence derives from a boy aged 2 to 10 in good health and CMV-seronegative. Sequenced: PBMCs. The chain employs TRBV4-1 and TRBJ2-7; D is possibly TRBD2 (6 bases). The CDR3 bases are TGCGCCAGCAGCCAAGGGGGGGTGAGCTACGAGCAGTACTTC. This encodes CASSQGGVSYEQYF.